Listed here are 2 T cell receptor beta chains from one sample, sequenced in a study of CD8 T cells in Susac syndrome. An input of roughly 0.5 to 1 ug of RNA was subjected to reverse transcription using random hexamers. From the immunoSEQ multiplex PCR reads, TCRdb called clonotypes with MiXCR, one entry per CDR3 protein. This sample has over 300,000 distinct CDR3 sequences, with about 90% found just once. The source material was CD4+ T cells from PBMCs. These receptors all stem from a human donor with multiple sclerosis.

This clonotype was seen only once. This sequence joins TRBV27 and TRBJ2-4, with 8 positions matching TRBD2. Germline V lookup: CDR1 MNHEY, CDR2 SMNVEV (reference sequence). This CDR3 has 15 residues. Losses at the gene ends were 2 bases for V and 2 bases for J; bases not matched to a gene: 2. CDR3 sequence reads: CASSLAGGPKNIQYF. The CDR3 DNA is TGTGCCAGCAGTTTAGCGGGAGGTCCCAAAAACATTCAGTACTTC.

The V call is TRBV18, the J call TRBJ1-5, with a possible D match to TRBD1 (6 bases). V lost 3 bases and J 6 bases, leaving 18 bases between the germline ends. Per germline, CDR1 KGHSH and CDR2 LQKENI. The length of the CDR3 is 16 residues. The CDR3 loop is CASSPPPDRYSQPQHF. Written as DNA, the CDR3 is TGTGCCAGCTCACCTCCCCCAGACAGGTACAGTCAGCCCCAGCATTTT. Full variable domain (outside the CDR3, taken from reference TRBV18 and TRBJ1-5): NAGVMQNPRHLVRRRGQEARLRCSPMKGHSHVYWYRQLPEEGLKFMVYLQKENIIDESGMPKERFSAEFPKEGPSILRIQQVVRGDSAAYFCASSPPPDRYSQPQHFGDGTRLSIL.